The 16 T cell receptor beta chains given below trace back to one sample, sequenced in a study of blood T cell repertoires in COVID-19. Here immunoSEQ multiplex PCR was the method, and the copy in TCRdb shows in-frame clones only, minus some. The sample has about 66,000 clones; around 83% are singletons. The material sequenced was peripheral blood. Receptors were obtained from a man aged 45 to 65 with active COVID-19.

The chain carries TRBV19 and TRBJ2-5; TRBD2 agrees at 8 bases. V was clipped by 1 base and J by 5 bases; unmatched bases: 9. The CDR3 covers 16 residues. Per the germline V gene, CDR1 is LNHDA and CDR2 is SQIVND (reference sequence). CDR3: CASSIVSAGVGETQYF. The CDR3 DNA reads as TGTGCCAGTAGTATAGTATCAGCGGGAGTAGGCGAGACCCAGTACTTC.

This clone was recorded once. CDR3 sequence: CASSQFNTGISPLHF. The CDR3 DNA follows: TGCGCCAGCAGCCAGTTTAATACAGGAATCTCACCCCTCCACTTT. J is TRBJ1-6 and V is TRBV4-1, with D maybe TRBD1 (5 bases). Germline lookup yields CDR1 MGHRA and CDR2 YSYEKL. Trimming cost V 3 bases and J 10 bases, with 16 bases left between them. This CDR3 contains 15 residues.

This clone appeared a single time. The chain couples TRBV18 to TRBJ1-4; the D is unclear. V was pared by 2 bases and J by 10 bases, with 11 bases between. Germline V lookup: CDR1 KGHSH, CDR2 LQKENI. CDR3 length: 13 residues. CDR3 bases: TGTGCCAGCTCACCAAGCGAGCGGACAAAACTGTTTTTT. This sequence encodes CASSPSERTKLFF.

This clone appeared once. The chain links TRBV9 to TRBJ2-2; D perhaps matches TRBD1 (6 bases). Trimming took 3 bases from V and 7 from J, leaving 16 bases between them. The CDR3 has 15 residues. Germline V gene data show CDR1 as SGDLS and CDR2 as YYNGEE. CDR3 in DNA: TGTGCCAGCAGCGCCGGGAAGGGGGATGGCGGGGAGCTGTTTTTT. The encoded protein is CASSAGKGDGGELFF.

The rearrangement uses TRBV4-1 and TRBJ1-1; D remains ambiguous. Germline CDR1 reads MGHRA; CDR2 reads YSYEKL. The CDR3 is made up of 15 amino acids. With 0 bases removed from V and 5 bases from J, the gap between germline ends came to 13 bases. CDR3 loop: CASSQEMAVTTEAFF. The CDR3 region has the DNA TGCGCCAGCAGCCAAGAGATGGCAGTCACAACTGAAGCTTTCTTT.

The rearrangement joins TRBV7-9 to TRBJ2-3, with D unclear. Trimming took 5 bases from V and 8 from J, leaving 11 bases between them. There are 12 residues in the CDR3. In germline, CDR1 is SEHNR, CDR2 FQNEAQ (reference sequence). The CDR3 region is CASSLASGTQYF. The CDR3, as DNA: TGTGCCAGCAGCCTGGCCTCTGGTACGCAGTATTTT.

The chain employs TRBV4-1 and TRBJ2-1; 7 bases are shared with TRBD1. Trimming at V came to 1 base and at J to 6 bases, leaving 15 bases not matched to a gene. Germline loops: CDR1 MGHRA, CDR2 YSYEKL. The CDR3 covers 18 residues. The chain's CDR3 is CASSQVSKGRAGGNEQFF. Written as DNA, the CDR3 is TGCGCCAGCAGCCAAGTTTCAAAGGGGCGGGCAGGGGGCAATGAGCAGTTCTTC.

The genes are TRBV6-5 and TRBJ2-6; D possibly corresponds to TRBD1 (6 bases). Trimming shortened V by 5 bases and J by 2 bases, and 10 bases separated the two germline ends. Germline CDR1 MNHEY, CDR2 SVGAGI. The length of the CDR3 is 15 residues. The CDR3 here is CASSRQAPGANVLTF. As DNA, the CDR3 is TGTGCCAGCAGTCGACAGGCACCTGGGGCCAACGTCCTGACTTTC.

This clone was seen a single time. This chain connects TRBV27 to TRBJ1-2, with D unclear. This CDR3 spans 14 amino acids. Trimming shortened V by 5 bases and J by 5 bases, and 15 bases separated the two germline ends. Germline V gene sequence: CDR1 MNHEY, CDR2 SMNVEV (reference sequence). The CDR3 loop is CASSLFVSRYGYTF. The DNA of the CDR3 is TGTGCCAGCAGTCTATTCGTGAGTCGATATGGCTACACCTTC.

The chain recombines TRBV6-5 with TRBJ1-2; weak D call: TRBD1 (6 bases). V lost 2 bases and J 4 bases, leaving 11 bases between the germline ends. This CDR3 region has 14 residues. From germline, CDR1 is MNHEY and CDR2 SVGAGI. The CDR3 DNA reads TGTGCCAGCAGTTACAGGGAAGGGGGCTATGGCTACACCTTC. Translating gives CASSYREGGYGYTF.

This rearrangement joins TRBV5-1 to TRBJ2-5, with a possible D match to TRBD1 (6 bases). Trimming took 1 base from V and 2 from J, leaving 9 bases between them. The length of the CDR3 is 14 residues. Germline V lookup: CDR1 SGHRS, CDR2 YFSETQ. This CDR3 is CASSLLTGQETQYF. The CDR3 nucleotides read TGCGCCAGCAGCTTGTTGACAGGTCAAGAGACCCAGTACTTC.

J is TRBJ2-2 and V is TRBV5-4; tentative D call: TRBD2 (6 bases). Looked up from germline, CDR1 is SGHNT and CDR2 is YYREEE (reference sequence). Trimming removed 0 bases at V and 4 bases at J, with 13 bases between. CDR3 length: 16 amino acids. This chain's CDR3 is CASSLEGGLSTGELFF. The CDR3 nucleotides are TGTGCCAGCAGCTTGGAGGGAGGTTTGTCCACCGGGGAGCTGTTTTTT.

V and J are TRBV7-2 and TRBJ2-3, with TRBD2 matching over 8 bases. Germline CDR1 SGHTA, CDR2 FQGNSA. This CDR3 region has 18 residues. The V gene end was trimmed by 2 bases and the J gene end by 3 bases; junction bases not matched to a gene: 13. CDR3 in DNA: TGTGCCAGCAGCTTAAGGGGGGAAGTAGCGGGAAGGACAGATACGCAGTATTTT. It encodes CASSLRGEVAGRTDTQYF.

The chain recombines TRBV19 with TRBJ2-1; 8 nucleotides agree with TRBD2. The CDR3 is 15 residues long. The trim removed 6 bases at V and 4 bases at J, leaving 8 bases unmatched. CDR1 and CDR2 (germline): LNHDA, SQIVND (reference sequence). The CDR3 here is CASSSGLAHYNEQFF. The CDR3 DNA sequence: TGTGCCAGTAGCTCAGGACTAGCACATTACAATGAGCAGTTCTTC. Filled out from reference TRBV19 and TRBJ2-1, the complete variable domain reads DGGITQSPKYLFRKEGQNVTLSCEQNLNHDAMYWYRQDPGQGLRLIYYSQIVNDFQKGDIAEGYSVSREKKESFPLTVTSAQKNPTAFYLCASSSGLAHYNEQFFGPGTRLTVL.

V gene TRBV6-5 combines with J gene TRBJ2-7, with D maybe TRBD1 (5 bases). Per the germline V gene, CDR1 is MNHEY and CDR2 is SVGAGI. V was trimmed by 4 bases and J by 4 bases, leaving 17 bases between them. This CDR3 region has 15 residues. CDR3 protein: CASSLTWTMGYEQYF. As DNA, the CDR3 is TGTGCCAGCAGTTTAACCTGGACAATGGGGTACGAGCAGTACTTC.

This clone was counted a single time. The chain carries TRBV5-1 and TRBJ2-1; 8 bases agree with TRBD1. Losses at the gene ends were 5 bases for V and 8 bases for J; bases not matched to a gene: 6. The V gene's germline CDR1 is SGHRS and CDR2 YFSETQ. The CDR3 has 13 residues. CDR3 nucleotides: TGCGCCAGCAGACTTGACAGGGGCGATGAGCAGTTCTTC. This gives the protein CASRLDRGDEQFF.